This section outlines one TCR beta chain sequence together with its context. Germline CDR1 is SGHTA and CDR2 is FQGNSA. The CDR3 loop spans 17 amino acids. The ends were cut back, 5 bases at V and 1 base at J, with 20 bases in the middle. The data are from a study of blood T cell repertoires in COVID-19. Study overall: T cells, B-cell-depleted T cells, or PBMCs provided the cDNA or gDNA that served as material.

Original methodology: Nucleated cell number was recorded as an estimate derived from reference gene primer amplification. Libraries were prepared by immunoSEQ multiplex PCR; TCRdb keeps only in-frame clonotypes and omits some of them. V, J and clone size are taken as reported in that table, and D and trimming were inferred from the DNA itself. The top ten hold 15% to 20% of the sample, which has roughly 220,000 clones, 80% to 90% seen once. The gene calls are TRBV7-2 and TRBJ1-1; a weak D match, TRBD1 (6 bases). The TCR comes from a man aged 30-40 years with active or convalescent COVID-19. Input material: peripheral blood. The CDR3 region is CASSGTRGGLRNTEAFF. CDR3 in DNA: TGTGCCAGCAGCGGGACCCGCGGGGGCTTGAGGAACACTGAAGCTTTCTTT.